The clone carrying this T cell receptor (beta chain) was found once. What it binds is not known. Assay used: immunoSEQ multiplex PCR; TCRdb lists only in-frame clones, some missing. Of 250,000 to 350,000 clones in the sample, roughly 87% are singletons; the top ten hold approximately 1.2%. These data originate in a study of cytomegalovirus exposure and HLA in healthy donors. General study points: In vitro assays verified that a few CMV-associated chains recognized CMV antigens specifically. The study labeled fewer than 200 TCR beta chains cytomegalovirus-associated. Reports described diagnosis of cytomegalovirus status by the classifier as highly specific and sensitive.

Germline V gives CDR1 LNHDA, CDR2 SQIVND (reference sequence). V lost 5 bases and J lost 2, with 12 bases in between. The CDR3 is made up of 14 amino acids. The specimen sequenced was PBMCs. The chain couples TRBV19 to TRBJ2-5, with D perhaps matching TRBD1 (6 bases). The receptor was derived from a woman aged 25 to 39 in good health and CMV-seropositive. CDR3 in amino acids: CASSEPGQQETQYF. The CDR3 bases are TGTGCCAGTAGTGAACCCGGACAGCAAGAGACCCAGTACTTC.